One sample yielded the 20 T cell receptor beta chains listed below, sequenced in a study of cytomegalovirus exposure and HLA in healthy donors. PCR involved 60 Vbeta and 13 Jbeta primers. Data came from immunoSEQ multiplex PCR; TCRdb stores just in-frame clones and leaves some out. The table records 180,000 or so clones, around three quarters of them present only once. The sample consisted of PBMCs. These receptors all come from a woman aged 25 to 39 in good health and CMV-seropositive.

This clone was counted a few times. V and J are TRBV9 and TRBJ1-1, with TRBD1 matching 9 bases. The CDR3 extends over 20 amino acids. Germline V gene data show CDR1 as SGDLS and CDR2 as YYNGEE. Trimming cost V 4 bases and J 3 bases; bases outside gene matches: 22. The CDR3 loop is CASSSNRGTGNLLGHTEAFF. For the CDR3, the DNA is TGTGCCAGCAGCTCCAATCGGGGGACAGGGAACCTTTTGGGCCACACTGAAGCTTTCTTT.

This CDR3 is CASSPRDGELFF. CDR3 coding DNA: TGTGCCAGCTCCCCGAGGGACGGGGAGCTGTTTTTT. The chain combines TRBV18 with TRBJ2-2; TRBD2 is a possible D gene (5 bases). CDR1 and CDR2 from the germline V gene are KGHSH and LQKENI. Between the trimmed V and J ends, which lost 6 bases and 7 bases, there was a span of 9 bases. This CDR3 is built from 12 residues.

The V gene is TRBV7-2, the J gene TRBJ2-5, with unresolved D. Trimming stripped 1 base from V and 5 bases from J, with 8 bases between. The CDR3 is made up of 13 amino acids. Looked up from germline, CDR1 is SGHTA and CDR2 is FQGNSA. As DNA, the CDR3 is TGTGCCAGCAGCTTAGATCGTATGGAGACCCAGTACTTC. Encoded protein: CASSLDRMETQYF.

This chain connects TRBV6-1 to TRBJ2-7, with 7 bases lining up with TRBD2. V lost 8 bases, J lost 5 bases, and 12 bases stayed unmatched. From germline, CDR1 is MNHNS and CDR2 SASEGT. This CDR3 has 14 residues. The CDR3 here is CASLRAREGDEQYF. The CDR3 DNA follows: TGTGCCAGCCTGAGGGCCAGGGAGGGAGACGAGCAGTACTTC.

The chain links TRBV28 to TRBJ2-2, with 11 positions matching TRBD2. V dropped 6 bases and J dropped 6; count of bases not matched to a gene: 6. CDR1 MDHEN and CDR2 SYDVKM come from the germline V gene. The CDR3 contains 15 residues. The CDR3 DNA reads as TGTGCCAGCAGACCCGGACTAGCGGGCGCCGGGGAGCTGTTTTTT. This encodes CASRPGLAGAGELFF.

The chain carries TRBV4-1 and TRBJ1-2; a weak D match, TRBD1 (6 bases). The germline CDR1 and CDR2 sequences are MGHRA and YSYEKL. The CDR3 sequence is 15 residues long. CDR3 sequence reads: CVGSQDDRPNYGYTF. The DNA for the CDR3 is TGCGTCGGCAGCCAGGATGACAGGCCTAACTATGGCTACACCTTC.

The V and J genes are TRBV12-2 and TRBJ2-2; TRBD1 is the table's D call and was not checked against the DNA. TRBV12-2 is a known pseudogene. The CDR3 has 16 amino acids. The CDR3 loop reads CASRFRDRGDTGELFF. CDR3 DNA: TGTGCAAGTCGCTTCCGGGACAGGGGGGACACCGGGGAGCTGTTTTTT.

The CDR3 DNA sequence: TGTGCCAGCAGTTTAGGGGCGGGGGGGCTCTACGAGCAGTACTTC. This encodes CASSLGAGGLYEQYF. This chain connects TRBV28 to TRBJ2-7; 9 bases match TRBD2. The germline V gene has CDR1 MDHEN and CDR2 SYDVKM. CDR3 size: 15 residues. V lost 2 bases to trimming and J lost 3 bases; unmatched junction nucleotides: 5.

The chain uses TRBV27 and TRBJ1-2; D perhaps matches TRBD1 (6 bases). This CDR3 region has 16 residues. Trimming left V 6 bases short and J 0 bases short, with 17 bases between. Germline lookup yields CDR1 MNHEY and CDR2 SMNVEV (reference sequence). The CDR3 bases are TGTGCCAGCAGGGGGGGGGAGGGGGTGGCTAACTATGGCTACACCTTC. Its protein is CASRGGEGVANYGYTF.

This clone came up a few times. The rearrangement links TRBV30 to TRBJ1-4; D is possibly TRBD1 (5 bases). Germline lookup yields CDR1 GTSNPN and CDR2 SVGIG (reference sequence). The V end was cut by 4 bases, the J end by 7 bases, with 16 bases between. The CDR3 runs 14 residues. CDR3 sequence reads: CAWTLGEGSEKLFF. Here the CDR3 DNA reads TGTGCCTGGACGTTGGGGGAGGGTAGTGAAAAACTGTTTTTT.

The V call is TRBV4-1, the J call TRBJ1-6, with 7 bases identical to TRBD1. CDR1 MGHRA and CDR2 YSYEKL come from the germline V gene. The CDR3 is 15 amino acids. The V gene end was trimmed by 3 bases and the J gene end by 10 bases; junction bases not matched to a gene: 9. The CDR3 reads CASSQQTGIDSPLHF. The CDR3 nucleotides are TGCGCCAGCAGCCAGCAGACAGGGATCGACTCACCCCTCCACTTT.

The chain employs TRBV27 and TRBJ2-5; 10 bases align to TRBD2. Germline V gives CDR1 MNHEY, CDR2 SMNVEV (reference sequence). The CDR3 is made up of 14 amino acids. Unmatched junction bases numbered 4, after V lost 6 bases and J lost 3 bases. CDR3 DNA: TGTGCCAGCAGGATAGCGGGGGGAAAAGAGACCCAGTACTTC. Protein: CASRIAGGKETQYF.

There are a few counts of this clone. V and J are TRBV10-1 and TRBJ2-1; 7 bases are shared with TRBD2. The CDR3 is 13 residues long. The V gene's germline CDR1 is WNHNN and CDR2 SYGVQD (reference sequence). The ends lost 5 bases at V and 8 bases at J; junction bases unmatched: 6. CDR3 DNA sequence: TGCGCCAGCAGTCTGACTAGCTCCTATGAGCAGTTCTTC. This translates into CASSLTSSYEQFF.

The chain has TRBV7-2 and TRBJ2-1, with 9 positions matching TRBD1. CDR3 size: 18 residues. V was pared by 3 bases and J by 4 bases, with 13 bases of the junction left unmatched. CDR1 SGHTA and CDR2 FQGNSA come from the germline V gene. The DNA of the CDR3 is TGTGCCAGCAGCTTCGATTCCCCCACGACAGGGGGATACAATGAGCAGTTCTTC. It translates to CASSFDSPTTGGYNEQFF.

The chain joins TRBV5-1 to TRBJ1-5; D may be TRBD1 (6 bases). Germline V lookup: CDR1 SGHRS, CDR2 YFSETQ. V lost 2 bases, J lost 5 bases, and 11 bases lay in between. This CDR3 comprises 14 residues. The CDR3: CASSLTGPHQPQHF. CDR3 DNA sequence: TGCGCCAGCAGCTTAACAGGGCCCCATCAGCCCCAGCATTTT.

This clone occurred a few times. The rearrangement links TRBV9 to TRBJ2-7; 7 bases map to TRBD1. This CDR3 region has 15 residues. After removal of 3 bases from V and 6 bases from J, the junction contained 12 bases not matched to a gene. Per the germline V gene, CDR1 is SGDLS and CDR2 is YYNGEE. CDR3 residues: CASSAAGTVPPEQYF. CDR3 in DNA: TGTGCCAGCAGCGCAGCCGGGACAGTCCCCCCCGAGCAGTACTTC.

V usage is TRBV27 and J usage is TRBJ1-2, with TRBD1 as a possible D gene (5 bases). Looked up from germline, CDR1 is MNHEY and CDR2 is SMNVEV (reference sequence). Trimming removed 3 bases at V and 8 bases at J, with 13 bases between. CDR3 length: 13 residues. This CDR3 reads CASSLGGTDGYTF. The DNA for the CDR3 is TGTGCCAGCAGTTTGGGGGGGACTGACGGCTACACCTTC.

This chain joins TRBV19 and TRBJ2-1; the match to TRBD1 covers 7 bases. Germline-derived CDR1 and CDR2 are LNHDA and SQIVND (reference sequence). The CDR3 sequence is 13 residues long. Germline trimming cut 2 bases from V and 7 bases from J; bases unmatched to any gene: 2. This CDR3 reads CASSINRGNEQFF. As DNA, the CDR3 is TGTGCCAGTAGTATAAACAGGGGAAATGAGCAGTTCTTC.

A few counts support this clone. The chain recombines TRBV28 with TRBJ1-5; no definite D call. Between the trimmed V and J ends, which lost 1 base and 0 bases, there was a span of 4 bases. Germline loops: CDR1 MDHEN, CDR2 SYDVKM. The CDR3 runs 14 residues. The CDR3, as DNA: TGTGCCAGCAGTTTATCCTATAGCAATCAGCCCCAGCATTTT. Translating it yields CASSLSYSNQPQHF.

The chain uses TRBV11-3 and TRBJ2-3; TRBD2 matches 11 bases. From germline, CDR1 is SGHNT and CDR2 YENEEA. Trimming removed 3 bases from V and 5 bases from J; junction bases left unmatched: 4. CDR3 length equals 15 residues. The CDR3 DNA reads TGTGCCAGCAGCTTTAGCGGGGGGGCGGAAGATACGCAGTATTTT. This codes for CASSFSGGAEDTQYF. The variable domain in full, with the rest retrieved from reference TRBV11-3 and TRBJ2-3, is EAGVVQSPRYKIIEKKQPVAFWCNPISGHNTLYWYLQNLGQGPELLIRYENEEAVDDSQLPKDRFSAERLKGVDSTLKIQPAELGDSAVYLCASSFSGGAEDTQYFGPGTRLTVL.